What follows are 3 T cell receptor beta chains derived from one specimen sequenced in a study of blood T cell repertoires in COVID-19. Libraries were prepared by immunoSEQ multiplex PCR; TCRdb keeps only in-frame clonotypes and omits some of them. The sample has fewer than 350,000 clones, 85% seen once. The sample was PBMCs or T cells enriched from blood (not recorded which). The origin of the receptors is a woman aged 30 to 39 who had been exposed to COVID-19.

This clone was seen more than once but under ten times. The genes are TRBV4-3 and TRBJ1-5; D is unclear. Deletions cut 0 bases from V and 6 bases from J, with 6 bases between. The germline gives CDR1 LGHNA, CDR2 YSLEER. CDR3 length: 13 amino acids. CDR3 DNA: TGCGCCAGCAGCCAAGATTATAGTCAGCCCCAGCATTTT. It is translated as CASSQDYSQPQHF.

The chain links TRBV28 to TRBJ2-7; 9 bases fit TRBD1. The J segment lost 6 bases and the V segment lost 2 bases, leaving 5 bases of the junction unmatched. CDR3 length: 14 amino acids. Germline CDR1 and CDR2: MDHEN and SYDVKM. Written as DNA, the CDR3 is TGTGCCAGCAGTTTAGCCGGGACAGGGAGCGAGCAGTACTTC. It is translated as CASSLAGTGSEQYF. Based on the CDR3 plus reference TRBV28 and TRBJ2-7, the full variable domain is DVKVTQSSRYLVKRTGEKVFLECVQDMDHENMFWYRQDPGLGLRLIYFSYDVKMKEKGDIPEGYSVSREKKERFSLILESASTNQTSMYLCASSLAGTGSEQYFGPGTRLTVT.

This chain links TRBV6-5 with TRBJ2-7; 7 bases are shared with TRBD1. The CDR3 is 15 residues long. Germline V lookup: CDR1 MNHEY, CDR2 SVGAGI. The V gene end was trimmed by 0 bases and the J gene end by 3 bases; junction bases not matched to a gene: 5. This CDR3 is CASSYSWGQFYEQYF. CDR3 sequence (DNA): TGTGCCAGCAGTTACTCGTGGGGACAGTTCTACGAGCAGTACTTC.